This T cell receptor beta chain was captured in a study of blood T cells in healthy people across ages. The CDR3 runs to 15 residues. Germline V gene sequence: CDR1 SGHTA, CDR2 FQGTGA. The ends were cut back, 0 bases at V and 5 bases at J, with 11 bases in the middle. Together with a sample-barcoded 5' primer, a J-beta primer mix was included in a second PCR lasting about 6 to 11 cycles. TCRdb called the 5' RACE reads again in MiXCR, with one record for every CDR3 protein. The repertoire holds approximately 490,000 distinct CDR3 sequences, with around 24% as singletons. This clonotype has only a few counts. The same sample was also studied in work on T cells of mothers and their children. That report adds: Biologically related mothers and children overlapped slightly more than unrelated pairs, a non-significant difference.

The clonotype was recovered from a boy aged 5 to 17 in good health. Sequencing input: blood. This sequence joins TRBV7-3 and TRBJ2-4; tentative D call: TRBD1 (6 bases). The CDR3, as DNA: TGTGCCAGCAGCTTAACATCCGGACAGCAAAACATTCAGTACTTC. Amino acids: CASSLTSGQQNIQYF. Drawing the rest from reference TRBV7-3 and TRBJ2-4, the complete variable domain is GAGVSQTPSNKVTEKGKYVELRCDPISGHTALYWYRQSLGQGPEFLIYFQGTGAADDSGLPNDRFFAVRPEGSVSTLKIQRTERGDSAVYLCASSLTSGQQNIQYFGAGTRLSVL.